The 5 T cell receptor beta chains below were found in one sample sequenced in a study of CD8+ T cells in alopecia areata. RNA was extracted and reverse transcribed into cDNA as the sequencing template. Only in-frame clones appear in the TCRdb table, and some are missing; sequencing was by immunoSEQ multiplex PCR. Among more than 150,000 clones listed, about 53% were seen once. The input for sequencing was CD8+ T cells sorted from blood, taken at week 0. Every receptor here comes from a human donor with alopecia areata.

This chain links TRBV4-3 with TRBJ1-1, with a weak D call TRBD1 (5 bases). From germline, CDR1 is LGHNA and CDR2 YSLEER. V gave up 0 bases and J gave up 6 bases, with 14 bases separating them. The CDR3 consists of 15 residues. CDR3 DNA sequence: TGCGCCAGCAGCCAAGATAGAACGGGGCAGTCTGAAGCTTTCTTT. Its translation is CASSQDRTGQSEAFF.

This chain connects TRBV29-1 to TRBJ1-2, with D uncertain. The V gene's germline CDR1 is SQVTM and CDR2 ANQGSEA. V was clipped by 6 bases and J by 0 bases, with 11 bases between them. The CDR3 contains 13 residues. The CDR3 here is CSVYQATNYGYTF. In DNA form, the CDR3 reads TGCAGCGTGTATCAGGCAACTAACTATGGCTACACCTTC.

The chain employs TRBV27 and TRBJ1-1; possible D gene TRBD1, 5 bases. V lost 4 bases, J lost 5 bases, and 14 bases lay in between. Germline values: CDR1 MNHEY, CDR2 SMNVEV (reference sequence). This CDR3 has 14 residues. CDR3 loop: CASSSEWAGTEAFF. CDR3 coding DNA: TGTGCCAGCAGTTCGGAATGGGCAGGGACTGAAGCTTTCTTT.

This clone was detected a few times. The chain employs TRBV25-1 and TRBJ2-7, with D perhaps being TRBD1 or TRBD2 (5 bases each). Germline assignment: CDR1 MGHDK and CDR2 SYGVNS. The CDR3 loop spans 11 amino acids. Trimming took off 2 bases at V and 12 bases at J, with 11 bases between the two ends. The CDR3 DNA is TGTGCCAGCAGTGAAGGTTGGGGGTGGTACTTC. Translating it yields CASSEGWGWYF.

The chain links TRBV29-1 to TRBJ2-2; possibly TRBD2 for D (5 bases). There are 16 residues in the CDR3. The V end lost 4 bases, the J end lost 0 bases, and 15 bases lay between the germline ends. Germline assignment: CDR1 SQVTM and CDR2 ANQGSEA. The CDR3 DNA is TGCAGCGTTGCCCTCTGGGAGTTTTCGAACACCGGGGAGCTGTTTTTT. Translated, it gives CSVALWEFSNTGELFF.